This is a list of T cell receptor beta chains from one sample in a study of shared clonotypes between healthy human individuals. Only in-frame clones appear in the TCRdb table, and some are missing; sequencing was by immunoSEQ multiplex PCR. In the table there are around 1.5 million clones, nearly 99% of which are singletons. Specimen: naive CD4+ T cells sorted from blood. These receptors were obtained from a young man in good health. Each CDR3 is given with its conserved first and last residue. A D gene is named only where the DNA matches it firmly. The size of a clone is reported for some rows only, either as once, few or many, or as a class for expanded clones.

TRBD2,once,TRBJ2-3,TRBV7-9,TGTGCCAGCAGCTTAGCTAGCGGGAGTACAGATACGCAGTATTTT,CASSLASGSTDTQYF
TRBD1,.,TRBJ1-3,TRBV5-4,TGTGCCAGCAGCCCACAGGGGGCAAGTGGAAACACCATATATTTT,CASSPQGASGNTIYF
.,.,TRBJ1-2,TRBV28,TGTGCCAGCAGTTTAATGAATGGCTACACCTTC,CASSLMNGYTF
.,.,TRBJ2-7,TRBV9,TGTGCCAGCAGCGTAGGTATGGTTACCTACGAGCAGTACTTC,CASSVGMVTYEQYF
TRBD2,.,TRBJ2-7,TRBV6-6,TGCGCCAGCAGGCGGGAGGGTACCTACGAGCAGTACTTC,CASRREGTYEQYF
.,.,TRBJ1-1,TRBV10-3,TGTGCCATCAGTGCGTGGGAGGCCGGCACTGAAGCTTTCTTT,CAISAWEAGTEAFF
.,.,TRBJ2-7,TRBV9,TGTGCCAGCAGCGGAGGCCCTCGGGACGAGCAGTACTTC,CASSGGPRDEQYF
.,.,TRBJ2-1,TRBV7-6,TGTGCCAGCAGCTTAGGAGGGCCAGGCGATTACAATGAGCAGTTCTTC,CASSLGGPGDYNEQFF
.,.,TRBJ2-6,TRBV6-5,TGTGCCAGCAACATAGCTGGGGCCAACGTCCTGACTTTC,CASNIAGANVLTF
.,.,TRBJ1-1,TRBV18,TGTGCCAGCTCACCGACACCGGGATTCGTTCCTGTTGGGAACACTGAAGCTTTCTTT,CASSPTPGFVPVGNTEAFF
.,.,TRBJ1-1,TRBV6-6,TGTGCCAGCAGCCGCAGGGGAACTGAAGCTTTCTTT,CASSRRGTEAFF
.,.,TRBJ2-5,TRBV5-1,TGCGCCAGCAGTTGGGGCAGAAGACAAGAGACCCAGTACTTC,CASSWGRRQETQYF
.,.,TRBJ2-3,TRBV5-7,TGTGCCAGCAGCTTCACCTTGTTGCCCGCAGATACGCAGTATTTT,CASSFTLLPADTQYF
.,.,TRBJ2-7,TRBV9,TGTGCCAGCAGCCCAGGCACGGCCGGGAGCTCCTACGAGCAGTACTTC,CASSPGTAGSSYEQYF
.,.,TRBJ2-7,TRBV5-4,TGTGCCAGCAGCCCGGGCAGTAGCGACCTCTACGAGCAGTACTTC,CASSPGSSDLYEQYF
.,.,TRBJ1-3,TRBV7-2,TGTGCCAGCAGCGCCGGACTGCGCTCTGGAAACACCATATATTTT,CASSAGLRSGNTIYF
.,once,TRBJ2-7,TRBV28,TGTGCCAGCAGTCTCCCGAGGGGGAGGGCGGAGTACTTC,CASSLPRGRAEYF